This TCR beta chain comes out of a study of cytomegalovirus exposure and HLA in healthy donors. This clone showed up just once. CDR1 and CDR2 (germline): SNHLY, FYNNEI. V lost 5 bases to trimming and J lost 12 bases; unmatched junction nucleotides: 11. The CDR3 consists of 15 residues. Primers included in the PCR were 60 Vbeta and 13 Jbeta primers. Method: immunoSEQ multiplex PCR; TCRdb's copy keeps in-frame clones and lacks some. The sample carries around 160,000 clones, approximately 80% recorded once. V gene TRBV2 combines with J gene TRBJ1-6, with TRBD1 identical over 9 bases. The receptor's source is a woman between 40 and 50 years old in good health and CMV-seropositive. The sequenced sample was PBMCs. The CDR3 DNA reads TGTGCCAGCAGTATTGAGGGACAGGGTCAGAAACCCCTCCACTTT. It yields the protein CASSIEGQGQKPLHF. The full variable domain, rest sourced from reference TRBV2 and TRBJ1-6, is EPEVTQTPSHQVTQMGQEVILRCVPISNHLYFYWYRQILGQKVEFLVSFYNNEISEKSEIFDDQFSVERPDGSNFTLKIRSTKLEDSAMYFCASSIEGQGQKPLHFGNGTRLTVT.